A single sample gave rise to the 25 T cell receptor beta chains below, sequenced in a study of T-cell reconstitution after alpha-beta-depleted transplantation in children. Unique molecular identifiers were incorporated when the TCRbeta library was constructed. TCRdb processed the PCR reads anew with MiXCR; each CDR3 protein has one entry. The repertoire includes about 260,000 distinct CDR3 sequences, roughly 7.7% of them detected once, and under 8% sits in the top ten. The sequences come from PBMCs, mostly from graft donor cells, collected 180 days after TCRalphabeta/CD19-depleted stem cell transplant. These receptors all stem from a male patient under 18 who had a stem cell transplant for acute lymphoblastic leukemia, so the T cells may come from the graft donor.

This clonotype was detected ten times or more. V usage is TRBV12-3 or TRBV12-4 and J usage is TRBJ2-1, with TRBD1 matching 8 bases. V lost 6 bases and J lost 2; bases outside the gene matches: 12. The length of the CDR3 is 17 residues. The DNA of the CDR3 is TGTGCCAGCAGAGGACAGGGTACCCGCCCGCCCTACAATGAGCAGTTCTTC. Residues: CASRGQGTRPPYNEQFF.

This clonotype occurred many times. The chain carries TRBV12-3 or TRBV12-4 and TRBJ2-1; 13 nucleotides align to TRBD2. Germline trimming cut 6 bases from V and 7 bases from J; bases unmatched to any gene: 6. The CDR3 has 15 amino acids. For the CDR3, the DNA is TGTGCCAGCAGCCGGACTAGCGGGAGATCTAATGAGCAGTTCTTC. Its protein is CASSRTSGRSNEQFF.

This clonotype was observed many times. This rearrangement joins TRBV6-2 or TRBV6-3 to TRBJ2-7, with 9 bases fitting TRBD1. The trim removed 7 bases at V and 10 bases at J, leaving 11 bases unmatched. Germline values: CDR1 MNHEY, CDR2 SVGEGT. The CDR3 runs 13 residues. The chain's CDR3 is CASTSGTGRRQYF. CDR3 DNA sequence: TGTGCCAGCACCTCCGGGACAGGGCGAAGACAGTACTTC.

There are many counts of this clonotype. The rearrangement links TRBV28 to TRBJ1-3; D is unresolved. V was shortened by 3 bases and J by 0 bases, with 12 bases between the two germline ends. CDR1 is MDHEN, CDR2 SYDVKM, per germline. This CDR3 is 16 amino acids long. The CDR3 DNA reads as TGTGCCAGCAGTTTGGCAGGACCAAGCTCTGGAAACACCATATATTTT. Protein: CASSLAGPSSGNTIYF.

This clonotype showed up many times. The J gene is TRBJ2-7, the V gene TRBV6-1; possible D gene TRBD2, 5 bases. The CDR3 loop spans 15 amino acids. Trimming shortened V by 6 bases and J by 0 bases, and 15 bases separated the two germline ends. The germline V gene has CDR1 MNHNS and CDR2 SASEGT. CDR3: CASRRGSRTSYEQYF. The CDR3 DNA reads TGTGCCAGCAGGAGAGGGAGCCGGACCTCCTACGAGCAGTACTTC.

About this clonotype itself: Possible read error: a much larger clone is one base away. Because it lacks the conserved phenylalanine or tryptophan at the end, this CDR3 is likely a read error. The chain recombines TRBV6-1 with TRBJ2-3, with D perhaps matching TRBD2 (6 bases). CDR1 is MNHNS, CDR2 SASEGT, per germline. The CDR3 totals 16 residues. The V end lost 5 bases, the J end lost 0 bases, and 15 bases lay between the germline ends. CDR3 DNA: TGTGCCAGCAGTCTTTGGAGGGGCAAAAGCACAGATACGCAGTATTTA. This encodes CASSLWRGKSTDTQYL.

This clonotype was counted at least ten times. CDR3 protein: CASSKGRPYEQYF. The CDR3 nucleotides are TGTGCCAGTAGTAAGGGCAGACCCTACGAGCAGTACTTC. The rearrangement uses TRBV19 and TRBJ2-7; no clear D. Germline V CDR1 and CDR2: LNHDA, SQIVND (reference sequence). V was trimmed by 4 bases and J by 2 bases, leaving 9 bases between them. The CDR3 consists of 13 residues. The full variable domain, completed using reference TRBV19 and TRBJ2-7, is DGGITQSPKYLFRKEGQNVTLSCEQNLNHDAMYWYRQDPGQGLRLIYYSQIVNDFQKGDIAEGYSVSREKKESFPLTVTSAQKNPTAFYLCASSKGRPYEQYFGPGTRLTVT.

This clonotype was counted ten times or more. The chain couples TRBV7-9 to TRBJ2-7, with 7 bases that match TRBD2. CDR1 is SEHNR, CDR2 FQNEAQ, per germline (reference sequence). The CDR3 contains 16 residues. V shed 5 bases, J shed 2 bases, and the junction held 12 bases outside the gene matches. In DNA, the CDR3 is TGTGCCAGCAGCCGAGGCGGTGCTAGCGGACCCTACGAGCAGTACTTC. Translation gives CASSRGGASGPYEQYF.

The table lists this clonotype with many counts. The chain combines TRBV12-5 with TRBJ2-2; maybe TRBD1 (6 bases). Germline loops: CDR1 LGHNT, CDR2 FRNRAP. The CDR3 loop spans 13 amino acids. Trimming took off 3 bases at V and 9 bases at J, with 11 bases between the two ends. The CDR3 here is CASGFQGFRELFF. CDR3 coding DNA: TGTGCTAGTGGTTTCCAGGGGTTCAGGGAGCTGTTTTTT.

This clonotype was counted many times. The gene calls are TRBV7-2 and TRBJ2-7; 12 nucleotides match TRBD1. CDR1 is SGHTA, CDR2 FQGNSA, per germline. V lost 2 bases, J lost 2 bases, and 13 bases stayed unmatched. The CDR3 contains 19 residues. The CDR3 DNA reads as TGTGCCAGCAGCTTAAACTTACTTCCCGGGACAGGGGGCCCCTACGAGCAGTACTTC. This encodes CASSLNLLPGTGGPYEQYF.

This clonotype was observed at least ten times. J is TRBJ2-2 and V is TRBV5-1; a weak D match, TRBD2 (5 bases). V was cut by 4 bases and J by 7 bases, with 14 bases left in between. Per the germline V gene, CDR1 is SGHRS and CDR2 is YFSETQ. The CDR3 extends over 14 amino acids. CDR3 loop: CASSLRTAGGELFF. In DNA form, the CDR3 reads TGCGCCAGCAGCCTAAGGACTGCCGGCGGGGAGCTGTTTTTT.

This clonotype was detected many times. V gene TRBV11-2 combines with J gene TRBJ2-1; D perhaps matches TRBD1 (6 bases). The CDR3 has 14 residues. Looked up from germline, CDR1 is SGHAT and CDR2 is FQNNGV. The V gene lost 5 bases and the J gene lost 3 bases, with 11 bases spanning the gap. CDR3 in DNA: TGTGCCAGCAGCGCCAGGGGTGGCTACAATGAGCAGTTCTTC. It translates to CASSARGGYNEQFF.

There are many counts of this clonotype. This chain joins TRBV12-3 or TRBV12-4 and TRBJ2-2, with D unresolved. V was cut by 6 bases and J by 4 bases, with 9 bases left in between. This CDR3 has 13 residues. CDR3 in amino acids: CASRAGSTGELFF. The CDR3 DNA is TGTGCCAGCAGGGCAGGATCCACCGGGGAGCTGTTTTTT.

In this sample, this clonotype turned up many times. The V gene is TRBV14, the J gene TRBJ1-4; the match to TRBD1 covers 7 bases. This CDR3 contains 20 residues. With 1 base clipped from V and 5 bases from J, the junction kept 19 bases outside the gene matches. Germline V gene sequence: CDR1 SGHDN, CDR2 FVKESK. Written as DNA, the CDR3 is TGTGCCAGCAGCCAAGGAGGGGGCCGAGGTGGGCCCGGGGGGAATGAAAAACTGTTTTTT. The encoded protein is CASSQGGGRGGPGGNEKLFF.

This clonotype appeared many times. The chain combines TRBV28 with TRBJ2-3, with 8 bases lining up with TRBD2. Germline V CDR1 and CDR2: MDHEN, SYDVKM. V was clipped by 4 bases and J by 4 bases; unmatched bases: 13. The CDR3 covers 17 residues. The CDR3: CASSWGLAGSGPDTQYF. CDR3 nucleotide sequence: TGTGCCAGCAGTTGGGGGCTAGCGGGCAGCGGGCCAGATACGCAGTATTTT.

This clonotype was recorded at least ten times. The V and J genes are TRBV12-3 or TRBV12-4 and TRBJ2-5; D unclear. Trimming removed 3 bases from V and 1 base from J, with 15 bases in between. This CDR3 region has 16 residues. For the CDR3, the DNA is TGTGCCAGCAGTTTTGAGAGCTCCTTCGGCCAAGAGACCCAGTACTTC. It encodes CASSFESSFGQETQYF.

This clonotype has a count of ten or more. The rearrangement links TRBV29-1 to TRBJ2-2; no reliable D call. CDR3 length: 12 residues. V dropped 6 bases and J dropped 1 base, with 6 bases sitting between them. Germline-derived CDR1 and CDR2 are SQVTM and ANQGSEA. The CDR3 DNA reads TGCAGCGTATGGGGGAACACCGGGGAGCTGTTTTTT. Translation gives CSVWGNTGELFF.

This clonotype was seen many times. The CDR3 nucleotides read TGTGCCAGCAGCTTAGGTGCCTCCGGGACATCCTACGAGCAGTACTTC. This translates into CASSLGASGTSYEQYF. V is TRBV7-9 and J is TRBJ2-7; D is possibly TRBD1 (6 bases). Germline CDR1 SEHNR, CDR2 FQNEAQ (reference sequence). This CDR3 region has 16 residues. Trimming left V 1 base short and J 1 base short, with 14 bases between.

As regards this clonotype: A much more abundant neighbour one base away suggests this may be a read error. The rearrangement joins TRBV20-1 to TRBJ2-4; 10 nucleotides agree with TRBD2. Trimming cost V 0 bases and J 9 bases; bases outside gene matches: 11. The length of the CDR3 is 16 residues. Germline V gene lookup returns CDR1 DFQATT and CDR2 SNEGSKA (reference sequence). CDR3 loop: CSARDHTSGEDIIQYF. In DNA, the CDR3 is TGCAGTGCTAGAGATCACACTAGCGGGGAGGACATCATTCAGTACTTC.

This clonotype has a count of ten or more. V is TRBV21-1 and J is TRBJ1-2; the table names TRBD1, a call not compared with the DNA. TRBV21-1 is assigned pseudogene status. The CDR3 loop spans 16 amino acids. CDR3 nucleotides: TGTGCCAGCAGCAAAGCCGGACAGGGTGAGGGCTATGGCTACACCTTC. Translated, it gives CASSKAGQGEGYGYTF.

This clonotype showed up many times. The rearrangement uses TRBV9 and TRBJ2-1, with 10 bases that match TRBD2. V dropped 0 bases and J dropped 4; count of bases not matched to a gene: 1. Germline-derived CDR1 and CDR2 are SGDLS and YYNGEE. The CDR3 consists of 15 residues. Here the CDR3 reads CASSVELAGYNEQFF. As DNA, the CDR3 is TGTGCCAGCAGCGTAGAACTAGCGGGATACAATGAGCAGTTCTTC.

The table lists this clonotype with many counts. The chain carries TRBV7-9 and TRBJ2-3; TRBD2 matches 7 bases. The CDR3 is 15 amino acids. V shed 4 bases, J shed 0 bases, and the junction held 4 bases outside the gene matches. Germline V gene lookup returns CDR1 SEHNR and CDR2 FQNEAQ (reference sequence). The CDR3 here is CASSSLATSTDTQYF. CDR3 in DNA: TGTGCCAGCAGCTCACTAGCGACAAGCACAGATACGCAGTATTTT.

For this clonotype: This clone may be a read error of a much larger clone one base away. The gene calls are TRBV5-1 and TRBJ2-1; 7 bases are a match to TRBD2. The CDR3 contains 15 residues. V shed 7 bases and J 15 bases; nucleotides not matched to a gene: 22. Germline CDR1 reads SGHRS; CDR2 reads YFSETQ. DNA of the CDR3: TGCGCCAGCGGGGAGGGAGGGAAAAATCACTACCTTCGGTTCTTC. Protein product: CASGEGGKNHYLRFF.

This clonotype was detected many times. This sequence joins TRBV6-1 and TRBJ1-5; 7 nucleotides match TRBD1. This CDR3 contains 16 residues. V lost 4 bases, J lost 4 bases, and 10 bases stayed unmatched. CDR1 and CDR2 from the germline V gene are MNHNS and SASEGT. This CDR3 reads CASSGIQTGPNQPQHF. The CDR3 DNA sequence: TGTGCCAGCAGTGGTATTCAGACAGGGCCAAATCAGCCCCAGCATTTT.

This clonotype was detected ten times or more. This rearrangement joins TRBV4-3 to TRBJ1-5; D gene uncertain. Germline CDR1 is LGHNA and CDR2 is YSLEER. The CDR3 has 15 amino acids. The ends were cut back, 0 bases at V and 4 bases at J, with 10 bases in the middle. This CDR3 reads CASSQEWKGNQPQHF. CDR3 DNA sequence: TGCGCCAGCAGCCAAGAGTGGAAGGGAAATCAGCCCCAGCATTTT.